The sequence of this T cell receptor beta chain was determined in a study of T cells in Graves' hyperthyroidism and ophthalmopathy. As for the study in general: It was at initial diagnosis, before any treatment, that peripheral blood was collected.

Trimming removed 2 bases from V and 2 bases from J, with 9 bases in between. CDR3 length: 14 residues. Germline CDR1 reads SGHTA; CDR2 reads FQGNSA. Amplification yielded TCR beta CDR3 regions, with RNA transcripts as the source. In the first-round RT-PCR of the TCR CDR3, the HTBI primer set was used. TCRdb fed the multiplex PCR reads into MiXCR, producing one record per CDR3 protein. The sample lists about 300,000 distinct CDR3 sequences, approximately 14% occurring once. The source of this sequence is a woman aged 40-49 years with Graves' hyperthyroidism. The chain uses TRBV7-2 and TRBJ1-1; D may be TRBD1 (5 bases). The specimen was blood. CDR3 DNA: TGTGCCAGCAGCTTATGGCAGGGCAACACTGAAGCTTTCTTT. Its translation is CASSLWQGNTEAFF.